These 14 T cell receptor beta chains were all obtained from the same sample, sequenced in a study of blood T cell repertoires in COVID-19. Method: immunoSEQ multiplex PCR; TCRdb's copy keeps in-frame clones and lacks some. The sample has 430,000 or so clones, around nine tenths seen once. Sequenced material: PBMCs or T cells enriched from blood (not recorded which). The source is a woman aged 40 to 50 who had recovered from COVID-19.

CDR3 in DNA: TGTGCCAGCAGTGGCGGGCAGAACTATGGCTACACCTTC. Translated, it gives CASSGGQNYGYTF. The gene calls are TRBV2 and TRBJ1-2; D call uncertain. Trimming cost V 4 bases and J 2 bases, with 8 bases left between them. Germline CDR1 and CDR2: SNHLY and FYNNEI. The CDR3 runs to 13 residues.

The V gene is TRBV2, the J gene TRBJ2-1, with TRBD1 matching 7 bases. V lost 7 bases and J lost 7; bases outside the gene matches: 13. Germline CDR1 is SNHLY and CDR2 is FYNNEI. This CDR3 is built from 15 residues. The CDR3 DNA follows: TGTGCCAGCACCCCGCTGGGACAGTATCAGAATGAGCAGTTCTTC. Translated: CASTPLGQYQNEQFF.

Only a few counts were recorded for this clone. The chain links TRBV29-1 to TRBJ1-2; the match to TRBD1 covers 7 bases. The CDR3 sequence is 13 residues long. Germline lookup yields CDR1 SQVTM and CDR2 ANQGSEA. The trim removed 5 bases at V and 6 bases at J, leaving 9 bases unmatched. The CDR3 coding sequence is TGCAGCGTTCTAATCCGGGACAGCAATGGCTACACCTTC. Translation: CSVLIRDSNGYTF.

The chain uses TRBV6-5 and TRBJ2-2, with TRBD1 identical over 8 bases. The CDR3 spans 14 residues. Germline V lookup: CDR1 MNHEY, CDR2 SVGAGI. With 4 bases clipped from V and 4 bases from J, the junction kept 2 bases outside the gene matches. CDR3 sequence: CASSWTGPTGELFF. The CDR3 region has the DNA TGTGCCAGCAGTTGGACAGGGCCCACCGGGGAGCTGTTTTTT.

The chain employs TRBV7-9 and TRBJ1-2; D is uncertain. The CDR3 consists of 14 residues. The V end lost 5 bases, the J end lost 8 bases, and 18 bases lay between the germline ends. CDR1 and CDR2 (germline): SEHNR, FQNEAQ (reference sequence). CDR3 sequence (DNA): TGTGCCAGCAGCACCCGGGTTGCGAGTGAGGGCTACACCTTC. It is translated as CASSTRVASEGYTF.

V is TRBV7-9 and J is TRBJ1-1, with D unresolved. The CDR3 runs 12 residues. Germline V lookup: CDR1 SEHNR, CDR2 FQNEAQ (reference sequence). V shed 5 bases and J shed 8 bases, with 12 bases lying between them. The CDR3 is CASSVSSKEAFF. The CDR3 nucleotides are TGTGCCAGCAGCGTATCCTCTAAAGAAGCTTTCTTT. The full variable domain, with the rest looked up from reference TRBV7-9 and TRBJ1-1, is DTGVSQNPRHKITKRGQNVTFRCDPISEHNRLYWYRQTLGQGPEFLTYFQNEAQLEKSRLLSDRFSAERPKGSFSTLEIQRTEQGDSAMYLCASSVSSKEAFFGQGTRLTVV.

V usage is TRBV7-2 and J usage is TRBJ1-6; the match to TRBD1 covers 7 bases. Trimming at V came to 1 base and at J to 12 bases, leaving 9 bases not matched to a gene. Germline V gene sequence: CDR1 SGHTA, CDR2 FQGNSA. This CDR3 contains 15 residues. The CDR3 bases are TGTGCCAGCAGCTTAGAAGTCGACAGGGTCCTACCCCTCCACTTT. Its translation: CASSLEVDRVLPLHF. The full variable domain, with the rest looked up from reference TRBV7-2 and TRBJ1-6, is GAGVSQSPSNKVTEKGKDVELRCDPISGHTALYWYRQSLGQGLEFLIYFQGNSAPDKSGLPSDRFSAERTGGSVSTLTIQRTQQEDSAVYLCASSLEVDRVLPLHFGNGTRLTVT.

The chain couples TRBV3-1 (or the pseudogene TRBV3-2) to TRBJ1-2, with no clear D. Germline CDR1 and CDR2: LGHDT and YNNKEL (reference sequence). There are 13 residues in the CDR3. The V end lost 4 bases, the J end lost 7 bases, and 13 bases lay between the germline ends. The CDR3 spells CASSRTEPGGYTF. The CDR3 DNA is TGTGCCAGCAGCCGTACGGAGCCGGGTGGCTACACCTTC.

The chain uses TRBV23-1 and TRBJ1-1; D might be TRBD1 (5 bases). TRBV23-1 is an ORF for which the function is uncertain. The V and J ends lost 2 bases and 1 base respectively, with 11 bases between them. The CDR3 sequence is 15 residues long. This CDR3 reads CASSQVQGPNTEAFF. DNA for the CDR3: TGCGCCAGCAGTCAAGTGCAGGGCCCGAACACTGAAGCTTTCTTT.

Of note for this clone: Within the sample, other DNA sequences also encode this same CDR3. V is TRBV18 and J is TRBJ2-7; D unclear. Per germline, CDR1 KGHSH and CDR2 LQKENI. The CDR3 extends over 13 amino acids. Trimming cost V 3 bases and J 0 bases, with 6 bases left between them. CDR3 coding DNA: TGTGCCAGCTCACCCCCGAGCTCCTACGAGCAGTACTTC. Translation gives CASSPPSSYEQYF. Based on the CDR3 plus reference TRBV18 and TRBJ2-7, the full variable domain is NAGVMQNPRHLVRRRGQEARLRCSPMKGHSHVYWYRQLPEEGLKFMVYLQKENIIDESGMPKERFSAEFPKEGPSILRIQQVVRGDSAAYFCASSPPSSYEQYFGPGTRLTVT.

The chain links TRBV18 to TRBJ2-2; TRBD1 is a possible D gene (7 bases). Germline CDR1 KGHSH, CDR2 LQKENI. V lost 5 bases and J lost 4, with 20 bases in between. The CDR3 runs 17 residues. The CDR3 sequence is CASSSRGANIGTGELFF. In DNA form, the CDR3 reads TGTGCCAGCTCATCCAGGGGGGCGAACATCGGCACCGGGGAGCTGTTTTTT.

The CDR3 region has the DNA TGTGCCAGTAGTATAGGTAGCGGGAAAGTCGAGACCCAGTACTTC. It yields the protein CASSIGSGKVETQYF. The chain links TRBV19 to TRBJ2-5, with 8 bases matching TRBD2. The length of the CDR3 is 15 residues. Trimming removed 1 base from V and 5 bases from J; junction bases left unmatched: 6. Per germline, CDR1 LNHDA and CDR2 SQIVND (reference sequence).

CDR3 coding DNA: TGTGCCAGCAGTGACCCGGGACAGAACACTGAAGCTTTCTTT. Translating gives CASSDPGQNTEAFF. This rearrangement joins TRBV2 to TRBJ1-1, with a possible D match to TRBD1 (6 bases). V was pared by 3 bases and J by 1 base, with 9 bases between. The CDR3 has 14 residues. Germline-derived CDR1 and CDR2 are SNHLY and FYNNEI.

The V gene is TRBV11-2, the J gene TRBJ2-7; weak D call: TRBD1 (6 bases). The CDR3 sequence is 12 residues long. CDR1 and CDR2 (germline): SGHAT, FQNNGV. V was clipped by 6 bases and J by 11 bases, with 17 bases between them. The CDR3, as DNA: TGTGCCAGCAGACCTCAGGGGTCTCTGGAGTACTTC. Translating it yields CASRPQGSLEYF.